This T cell receptor (beta chain) was recorded in a study of cytomegalovirus exposure and HLA in healthy donors. Study-level information: A prior study identified approximately 120 million unique TCR beta sequences from about 180 million T cells.

Details on this clone: Its antigen is currently unknown.

The CDR3 has 14 amino acids. Germline V lookup: CDR1 MNHEY, CDR2 SVGAGI. V was clipped by 2 bases and J by 3 bases, with 8 bases between them. PCR was performed using 60 Vbeta and 13 Jbeta primers. Measured with immunoSEQ multiplex PCR; TCRdb has only the in-frame clones, and not every one. The sample lists approximately 140,000 clones; around 75% were seen once. General observations from the study: In a later analysis, DRB1 alleles had the most associated TCRs; HLA-C alleles the fewest. For most TCR beta V segments, an earlier analysis put the productive rate at about 90% or about 30% of the time. Later analysis suggested links between common viral pathogens and several top significant clusters.

This receptor was taken from a woman under 30 in good health and CMV-seronegative. Sequencing was done on a sample of PBMCs. The chain uses TRBV6-5 and TRBJ1-5, with D perhaps TRBD1 (6 bases). The CDR3: CASSYAGVNQPQHF. In nucleotides, the CDR3 is TGTGCCAGCAGTTACGCAGGGGTCAATCAGCCCCAGCATTTT.